This T cell receptor beta chain comes out of a study of cytomegalovirus exposure and HLA in healthy donors. Study observations and caveats: As a later analysis revealed, most CMV-associated TCR beta chains appeared HLA-restricted.

About this clone: Its antigen is not known.

Per the germline V gene, CDR1 is MNHNY and CDR2 is SVGAGI (reference sequence). With 7 bases removed from V and 0 bases from J, the gap between germline ends came to 13 bases. CDR3 length equals 15 residues. The PCR ran on 60 Vbeta and 13 Jbeta primers. The data were produced by immunoSEQ multiplex PCR, yet TCRdb's version contains in-frame clones alone and is incomplete. The data hold 150,000 to 200,000 clones, with around 80% observed a single time. J is TRBJ1-3 and V is TRBV6-6, with TRBD1 as a possible D gene (5 bases). Sequences were obtained from PBMCs. The clonotype comes from a male donor in good health and CMV-seronegative. Written as DNA, the CDR3 is TGTGCCAGCATCGACGGGGGGATCTCTGGAAACACCATATATTTT. It specifies CASIDGGISGNTIYF.